Presented here are 9 T cell receptor beta chains from one specimen sequenced in a study of tumour-infiltrating T cells in Burkitt lymphoma. Clones were read by immunoSEQ multiplex PCR, and TCRdb kept only the in-frame ones, dropping some. Among under 4,000 clones listed, roughly 13% were seen once. Sequencing was performed on tumor tissue. The receptors come from a human donor with Burkitt lymphoma.

This clone was seen only a few times. V usage is TRBV5-1 and J usage is TRBJ2-7; D is unclear. CDR1 is SGHRS and CDR2 is YFSETQ in the germline V gene. This CDR3 comprises 14 residues. The V end lost 0 bases, the J end lost 1 base, and 8 bases lay between the germline ends. The CDR3 loop reads CASSLVSSSYEQYF. In DNA form, the CDR3 reads TGCGCCAGCAGCTTGGTATCCAGTTCCTACGAGCAGTACTTC.

The V gene is TRBV7-8, the J gene TRBJ1-1; D is unclear. The CDR3 runs 13 residues. V lost 5 bases, J lost 1 base, and 8 bases lay in between. The germline V gene encodes CDR1 SGHVS and CDR2 FQNEAQ. CDR3 region: CASSDLWNTEAFF. CDR3 bases: TGTGCCAGCAGCGACCTTTGGAACACTGAAGCTTTCTTT.

In this sample, this clone turned up a few times. For the CDR3, the DNA is TGTGCCAGCAGCTTGTGGCTGGCCTACGAGCAGTACTTC. Protein: CASSLWLAYEQYF. The rearrangement uses TRBV5-6 and TRBJ2-7; D ambiguous. The CDR3 totals 13 residues. Germline V gives CDR1 SGHDT, CDR2 YYEEEE. V lost 1 base and J lost 2, with 7 bases in between.

This rearrangement joins TRBV19 to TRBJ1-2; the match to TRBD1 covers 7 bases. Looked up from germline, CDR1 is LNHDA and CDR2 is SQIVND (reference sequence). The junction had 12 bases not matched to a gene; V was cut back by 4 bases and J by 7 bases. This CDR3 region has 15 residues. CDR3 in amino acids: CASSTGQEVYGGYTF. Here the CDR3 DNA reads TGTGCCAGTAGTACCGGACAGGAGGTCTATGGTGGCTACACCTTC.

This clone was found a few times. The V gene is TRBV6-5, the J gene TRBJ2-7; D is perhaps TRBD2 (6 bases). This CDR3 region has 15 residues. Looked up from germline, CDR1 is MNHEY and CDR2 is SVGAGI. Trimming shortened V by 3 bases and J by 0 bases, and 12 bases separated the two germline ends. For the CDR3, the DNA is TGTGCCAGCAGTTATTCTAGCGCATACTCCTACGAGCAGTACTTC. Residues: CASSYSSAYSYEQYF.

A few counts support this clone. The J gene is TRBJ1-2, the V gene TRBV28; D gene unclear. Germline V gene data show CDR1 as MDHEN and CDR2 as SYDVKM. The CDR3 has 12 residues. V was cut by 5 bases and J by 4 bases, with 8 bases left in between. Written as DNA, the CDR3 is TGTGCCAGCAGTGAGTTGCTCTATGGCTACACCTTC. As protein: CASSELLYGYTF.

The rearrangement links TRBV5-1 to TRBJ1-2, with 9 bases aligning to TRBD1. The CDR3 runs 15 residues. The ends lost 4 bases at V and 6 bases at J; junction bases unmatched: 10. Looked up from germline, CDR1 is SGHRS and CDR2 is YFSETQ. CDR3 residues: CASSLVPGQGDGYTF. In DNA, the CDR3 is TGCGCCAGCAGCCTGGTACCGGGACAGGGTGATGGCTACACCTTC.

This clone was observed a handful of times. The chain uses TRBV18 and TRBJ2-2; 12 positions agree with TRBD1. Looked up from germline, CDR1 is KGHSH and CDR2 is LQKENI. The CDR3 length is 18 residues. J lost 5 bases, V lost 2 bases, and 9 bases had no gene match. CDR3 in amino acids: CASSPSLGQGAKTGELFF. DNA of the CDR3: TGTGCCAGCTCACCAAGCCTGGGACAGGGGGCAAAGACCGGGGAGCTGTTTTTT.

This chain uses TRBV9 with TRBJ1-1; D remains ambiguous. Germline V gene data show CDR1 as SGDLS and CDR2 as YYNGEE. The germline V and J ends were trimmed by 0 bases and 8 bases, with 8 bases remaining between them. This CDR3 has 12 amino acids. The CDR3 region is CASSVGAREAFF. The CDR3 DNA reads TGTGCCAGCAGCGTAGGGGCGCGGGAAGCTTTCTTT. The full variable domain, completed using reference TRBV9 and TRBJ1-1, is DSGVTQTPKHLITATGQRVTLRCSPRSGDLSVYWYQQSLDQGLQFLIQYYNGEERAKGNILERFSAQQFPDLHSELNLSSLELGDSALYFCASSVGAREAFFGQGTRLTVV.